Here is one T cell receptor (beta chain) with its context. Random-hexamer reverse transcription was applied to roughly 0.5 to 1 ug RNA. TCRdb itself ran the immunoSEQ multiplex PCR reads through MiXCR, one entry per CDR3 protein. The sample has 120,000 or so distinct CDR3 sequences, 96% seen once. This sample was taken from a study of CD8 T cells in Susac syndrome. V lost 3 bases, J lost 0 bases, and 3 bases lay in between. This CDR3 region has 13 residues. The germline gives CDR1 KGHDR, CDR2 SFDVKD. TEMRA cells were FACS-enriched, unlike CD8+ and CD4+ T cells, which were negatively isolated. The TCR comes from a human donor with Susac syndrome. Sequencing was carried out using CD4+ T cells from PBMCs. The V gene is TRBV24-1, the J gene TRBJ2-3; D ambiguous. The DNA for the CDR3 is TGTGCCACCAGTGATCGGAGCACAGATACGCAGTATTTT. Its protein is CATSDRSTDTQYF.